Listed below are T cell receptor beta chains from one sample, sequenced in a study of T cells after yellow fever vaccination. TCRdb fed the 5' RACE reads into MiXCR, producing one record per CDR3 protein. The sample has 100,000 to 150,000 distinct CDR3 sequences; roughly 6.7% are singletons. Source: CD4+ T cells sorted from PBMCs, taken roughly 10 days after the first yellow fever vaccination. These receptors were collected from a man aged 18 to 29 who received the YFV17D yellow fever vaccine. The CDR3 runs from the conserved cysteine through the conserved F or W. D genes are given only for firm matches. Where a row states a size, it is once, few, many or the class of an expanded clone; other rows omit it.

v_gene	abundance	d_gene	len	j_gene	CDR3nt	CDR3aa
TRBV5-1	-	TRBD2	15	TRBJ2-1	TGCGCCAGCAGAGAGGCAGCGGGGGGCCCGTTGGAGCAGTTCTTC	CASREAAGGPLEQFF
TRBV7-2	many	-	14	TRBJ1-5	TGTGCCAGCAGCTTCAGGGAAAGCAATCAGCCCCAGCATTTT	CASSFRESNQPQHF
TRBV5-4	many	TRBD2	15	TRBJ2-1	TGTGCCAGCAGCCTCAGCGGGGGCCTCTACAATGAGCAGTTCTTC	CASSLSGGLYNEQFF
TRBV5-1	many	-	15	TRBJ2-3	TGCGCCAGCAGCTTCTCAGGGAGGTTTGCAGATACGCAGTATTTT	CASSFSGRFADTQYF
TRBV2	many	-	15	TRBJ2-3	TGTGCCCGCGATCATGGGGTATCGCGCACAGATACGCAGTATTTT	CARDHGVSRTDTQYF
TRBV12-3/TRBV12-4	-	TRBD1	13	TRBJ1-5	TGTGCCAGCAGTTTATCAGGGGGTCAGCCCCAGCATTTT	CASSLSGGQPQHF
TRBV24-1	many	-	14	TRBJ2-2	TGTGCCACCAGTGACGGGGGAAACACCGGGGAGCTGTTTTTT	CATSDGGNTGELFF
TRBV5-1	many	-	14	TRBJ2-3	TGCGCCAGCAGCTCTCCGCAGATCACAGATACGCAGTATTTT	CASSSPQITDTQYF
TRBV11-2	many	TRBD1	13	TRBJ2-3	TGTGCCAGCAGCTTGGACAGGGACCATACGCAGTATTTT	CASSLDRDHTQYF
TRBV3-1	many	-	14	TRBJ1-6	TGTGCCAGCAGCCAACAGGGTCTTAATTCACCCCTCCACTTT	CASSQQGLNSPLHF
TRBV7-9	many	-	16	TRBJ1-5	TGTGCCAGCAGCTTATCTGTTGGGGGCCCCAATCAGCCCCAGCATTTT	CASSLSVGGPNQPQHF
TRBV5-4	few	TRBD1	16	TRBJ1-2	TGTGCCAGCAGCTTGGGACTGACCGGGACAGGGGATGGCTACACCTTC	CASSLGLTGTGDGYTF
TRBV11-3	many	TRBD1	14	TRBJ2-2	TGTGCCAGCAGCGGGACAGTTACGACCGGGGAGCTGTTTTTT	CASSGTVTTGELFF
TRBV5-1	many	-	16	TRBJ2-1	TGCGCCAGCACTGAAATGGCGGGGGCTCTCTACAATGAGCAGTTCTTC	CASTEMAGALYNEQFF
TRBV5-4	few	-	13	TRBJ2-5	TGTGCCAGCAGCTTGAGGGCGCAAGAGACCCAGTACTTC	CASSLRAQETQYF
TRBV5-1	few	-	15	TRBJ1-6	TGCGCCAGCAGCTTGAAATCAGTGGGTGGAGGGGCCCTCCACTTT	CASSLKSVGGGALHF
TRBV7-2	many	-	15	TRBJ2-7	TGTGCCAGCAGCGATTCCCCGGGACTGGTCTACGAGCAGTACTTC	CASSDSPGLVYEQYF
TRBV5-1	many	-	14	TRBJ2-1	TGCGCCAGCAGCTTGGGAGACTCGCGAAATGAGCAGTTCTTC	CASSLGDSRNEQFF
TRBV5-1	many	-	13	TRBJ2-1	TGCGCCAGCAGCAGGGGCAGGAGGAATGAGCAGTTCTTC	CASSRGRRNEQFF
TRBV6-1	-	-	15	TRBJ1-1	TGTGCCAGCAGTGACCCAGGCTTCGGGAGGACTGAAGCTTTCTTT	CASSDPGFGRTEAFF
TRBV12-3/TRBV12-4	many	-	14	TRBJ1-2	TGTGCCAGCAGCCGGCGGGGGCGATACAGTGGCTACACCTTC	CASSRRGRYSGYTF
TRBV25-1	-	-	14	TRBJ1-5	TGTGCCAGCAGCCGACGGGGGATAGGTCAGCCCCAGCATTTT	CASSRRGIGQPQHF
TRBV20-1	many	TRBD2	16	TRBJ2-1	TGCAGTGCTCGAGGTTACCGACTAGCGGGGGACGCTGAGCAGTTCTTC	CSARGYRLAGDAEQFF
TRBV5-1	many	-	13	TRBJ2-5	TGCGCCAGCAGCCCGAGTGATTTGGAGACCCAGTACTTC	CASSPSDLETQYF
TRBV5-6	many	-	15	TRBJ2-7	TGTGCCAGCAGCTTGTCTCCGGGGGCTGGGGCCGAGCAGTACTTC	CASSLSPGAGAEQYF
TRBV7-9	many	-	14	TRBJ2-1	TGTGCCAGCAGCTTTTGGGGTTTGGACAATGAGCAGTTCTTC	CASSFWGLDNEQFF
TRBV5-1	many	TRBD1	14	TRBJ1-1	TGCGCCAGCAGCTTCGATACAGGGGGGACTGAAGCTTTCTTT	CASSFDTGGTEAFF